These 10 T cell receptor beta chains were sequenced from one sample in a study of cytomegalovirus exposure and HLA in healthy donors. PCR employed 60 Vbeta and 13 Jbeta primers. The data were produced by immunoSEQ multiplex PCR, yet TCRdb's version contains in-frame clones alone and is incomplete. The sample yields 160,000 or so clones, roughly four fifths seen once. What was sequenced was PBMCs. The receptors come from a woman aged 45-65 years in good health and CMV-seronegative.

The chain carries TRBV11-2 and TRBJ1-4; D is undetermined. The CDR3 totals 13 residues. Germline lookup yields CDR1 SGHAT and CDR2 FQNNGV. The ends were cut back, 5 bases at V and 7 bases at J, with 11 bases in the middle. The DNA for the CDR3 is TGTGCCAGCAGCGTTGGGCCCCCTGAAAAACTGTTTTTT. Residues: CASSVGPPEKLFF.

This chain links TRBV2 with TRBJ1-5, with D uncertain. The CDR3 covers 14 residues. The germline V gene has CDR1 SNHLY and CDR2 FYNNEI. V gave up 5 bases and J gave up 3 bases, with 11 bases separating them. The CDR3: CASSSPGTNQPQHF. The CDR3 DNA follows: TGTGCCAGCAGTTCCCCCGGTACCAATCAGCCCCAGCATTTT.

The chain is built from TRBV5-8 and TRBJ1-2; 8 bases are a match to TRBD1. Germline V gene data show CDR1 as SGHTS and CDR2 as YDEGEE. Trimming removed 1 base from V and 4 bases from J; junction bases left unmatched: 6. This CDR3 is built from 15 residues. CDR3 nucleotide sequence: TGTGCCAGCAGCTTGCGGAGCACAGGGGGCTATGGCTACACCTTC. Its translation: CASSLRSTGGYGYTF.

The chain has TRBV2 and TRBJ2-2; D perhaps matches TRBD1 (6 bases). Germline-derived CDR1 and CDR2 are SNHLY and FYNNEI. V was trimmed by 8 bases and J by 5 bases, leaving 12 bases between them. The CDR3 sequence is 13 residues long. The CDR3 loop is CASRQGTTGELFF. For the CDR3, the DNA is TGTGCCAGCCGCCAGGGGACGACCGGGGAGCTGTTTTTT.

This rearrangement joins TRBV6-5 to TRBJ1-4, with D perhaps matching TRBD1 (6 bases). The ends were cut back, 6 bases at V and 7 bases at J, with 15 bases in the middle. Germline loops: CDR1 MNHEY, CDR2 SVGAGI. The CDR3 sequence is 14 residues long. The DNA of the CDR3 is TGTGCCAGCAGGGTGACAGGCGTTGGTGAAAAACTGTTTTTT. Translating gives CASRVTGVGEKLFF.

The DNA for the CDR3 is TGTGCCAGCAGCTCAGGGTTGGGGGGAGAGACCCAGTACTTC. Amino acid sequence: CASSSGLGGETQYF. The rearrangement joins TRBV6-5 to TRBJ2-5, with D maybe TRBD2 (6 bases). This CDR3 is built from 14 residues. Germline V gives CDR1 MNHEY, CDR2 SVGAGI. V lost 6 bases and J 4 bases, leaving 15 bases between the germline ends.

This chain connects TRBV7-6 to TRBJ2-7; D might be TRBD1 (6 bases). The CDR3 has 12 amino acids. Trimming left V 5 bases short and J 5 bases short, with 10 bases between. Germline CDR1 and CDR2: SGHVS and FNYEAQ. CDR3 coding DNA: TGTGCCAGCAGCCTGGACAGCGACGAGCAGTACTTC. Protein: CASSLDSDEQYF.

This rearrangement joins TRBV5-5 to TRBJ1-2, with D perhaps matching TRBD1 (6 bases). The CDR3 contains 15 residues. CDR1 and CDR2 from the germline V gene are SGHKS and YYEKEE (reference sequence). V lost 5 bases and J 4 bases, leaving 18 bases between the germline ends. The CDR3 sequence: CASSPWGGSGYGYTF. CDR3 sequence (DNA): TGTGCCAGCAGTCCGTGGGGGGGCAGCGGCTATGGCTACACCTTC.

The CDR3 here is CASSLGGQINEKLFF. CDR3 DNA: TGTGCCAGCAGCTTGGGAGGGCAGATTAATGAAAAACTGTTTTTT. This chain connects TRBV11-2 to TRBJ1-4; D is uncertain. Germline loops: CDR1 SGHAT, CDR2 FQNNGV. Trimming removed 3 bases from V and 4 bases from J, with 12 bases in between. This CDR3 has 15 amino acids.

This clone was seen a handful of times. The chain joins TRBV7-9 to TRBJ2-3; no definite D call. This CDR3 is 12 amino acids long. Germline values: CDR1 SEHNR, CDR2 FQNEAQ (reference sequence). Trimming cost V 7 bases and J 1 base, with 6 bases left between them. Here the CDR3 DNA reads TGTGCCAGCACGGGTGGCACAGATACGCAGTATTTT. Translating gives CASTGGTDTQYF.